Listed below are T cell receptor beta chains from one sample, sequenced in a study of T cells in Graves' hyperthyroidism and ophthalmopathy. One entry per CDR3 protein, called by TCRdb with MiXCR from the multiplex PCR reads. The sample includes some 250,000 distinct CDR3 sequences, just over 14% of them seen just once. Sample: blood. These receptors all come from a middle-aged woman with Graves' hyperthyroidism that later progressed to Graves' ophthalmopathy. Each CDR3 is given with its conserved first and last residue. A D gene is named only where the DNA matches it firmly. A clone size is listed for some rows: how often the clone was seen (once, few, many), or a class if it is expanded.

TRBJ2-7 TRBV7-9 TRBD2 18 many CASSQTVTSGYLSYEQYF TGTGCCAGCAGCCAGACAGTGACTAGCGGTTATCTTTCCTACGAGCAGTACTTC
TRBJ2-2 TRBV6-2/TRBV6-3 . 17 many CASSYSNLASNTGELFF TGTGCCAGCAGTTACTCGAACCTAGCGTCGAACACCGGGGAGCTGTTTTTT
TRBJ2-2 TRBV7-7 TRBD1 15 many CASSLTGGNTGELFF TGTGCTAGCAGCCTAACAGGGGGCAACACCGGGGAGCTGTTTTTT
TRBJ1-6 TRBV30 TRBD1 13 . CAWSGTDNSPLHF TGTGCCTGGAGCGGGACAGATAATTCACCCCTCCACTTT
TRBJ2-5 TRBV20-1 TRBD2 13 many CSARSPGGGTQYF TGCAGTGCTAGATCTCCGGGGGGGGGGACCCAGTACTTC
TRBJ2-6 TRBV9 TRBD1 15 few CASSLRGPGANVLTF TGTGCCAGCAGCCTCAGGGGGCCAGGGGCCAACGTCCTGACTTTC
TRBJ2-3 TRBV28 TRBD2 18 . CASSFPMTSGFSTDTQYF TGTGCCAGCAGTTTCCCCATGACTAGCGGATTTAGCACAGATACGCAGTATTTT
TRBJ2-3 TRBV24-1 TRBD2 19 many CATSDPGQAGGTGTDTQYF TGTGCCACCAGTGACCCCGGACAAGCGGGAGGGACGGGAACAGATACGCAGTATTTT
TRBJ1-3 TRBV28 TRBD1 17 many CASSSPPGTGGGNTIYF TGTGCCAGCAGTTCCCCTCCCGGGACAGGGGGTGGAAACACCATATATTTT
TRBJ2-7 TRBV20-1 TRBD2 17 many CSARAVGLAGGIYEQYF TGCAGTGCTAGAGCCGTTGGACTAGCGGGAGGAATCTACGAGCAGTACTTC
TRBJ1-1 TRBV10-3 TRBD1 12 many CAISGTDTEAFF TGTGCCATCAGCGGGACAGACACTGAAGCTTTCTTT
TRBJ2-4 TRBV30 . 16 many CAWSVRSGPAKNIQYF TGTGCCTGGAGTGTACGATCAGGGCCAGCCAAAAACATTCAGTACTTC
TRBJ1-2 TRBV7-2 . 14 . CASSWHGQNYGYTF TGTGCCAGCAGTTGGCACGGACAGAACTATGGCTACACCTTC
TRBJ2-5 TRBV6-2/TRBV6-3 TRBD2 13 . CASNSRESETQYF TGTGCCAGCAATTCGCGGGAGTCGGAGACCCAGTACTTC
TRBJ1-5 TRBV18 . 15 . CASSPKQGTNQPQHF TGTGCCAGCTCACCGAAGCAGGGGACTAATCAGCCCCAGCATTTT
TRBJ2-1 TRBV10-3 . 16 many CAISDGHRPSYNEQFF TGTGCCATCAGTGATGGGCACCGGCCTTCCTACAATGAGCAGTTCTTC